This note documents a single T cell receptor (beta chain) sequence. Its antigen specificity is not known. Within one base of it there is no much larger clone, and no base qualities were kept. Deletion took 7 bases off V and 0 bases off J, with a span of 14 bases between the germline ends. The CDR1 and CDR2 encoded by the germline V gene are SNHLY and FYNNEI. Measured from the cysteine to the phenylalanine, the CDR3 is 15 residues long. Left in the record is the CDR3 DNA by itself, 45 bases read in frame from the first base. The donors were 40 or so Caucasian individuals from Russia, aged roughly 6 to 100 years, who were systemically healthy. Each donor gave 8 to 10 milliliters of peripheral blood, collected into EDTA-treated Vacutainer tubes. Ficoll-Paque density-gradient centrifugation was used to isolate PBMCs, with at least 6 million obtained per sample. Trizol reagent was used to extract total RNA from the PBMCs, yielding at least 6 micrograms per sample. For every donor, flow cytometry on a PBMC aliquot measured the percentage of naive CD45RAhigh/CD27high T cells.

The library was built by means of 5' RACE. Sequencing was carried out with an Illumina HiSeq 2500. A second about 7 to 12 cycle PCR used a sample-barcoded 5' primer and a J-beta primer mix. A template-switch 5' adaptor carrying 12 random nucleotides introduced a unique molecular identifier onto each TCR beta cDNA molecule. Each sample yielded at least 2.5 million CDR3-containing paired-end reads. The Mint cDNA synthesis kit, primed by a TRBC-specific oligonucleotide, was used to synthesize first-strand cDNA from all RNA. Following uracil-DNA glycosylase treatment, a first 18-cycle PCR with universal primers M1SS and BC2_uni_R was performed on all cDNA. Concerning the study's data processing: For normalization, 1 million high-quality reads, each with a distinct molecular identifier, were randomly selected from each sample. Reads with shared molecular identifiers were discarded instead of being binned into consensus sequences. CDR3 identification, clonotype clustering and error correction used MiTCR with a Q25 quality threshold and the strictest error-elimination algorithm. A nonparametric unseen species model using Euler transformation provided a lower-bound estimate of total TCR beta diversity. TCRdb reanalyzed the raw reads on its own, using fastp at Q25 for trimming and MiXCR for clone calling, and kept in-frame beta chains. Every entry covers one CDR3 protein and lists the most common genes and DNA from its rows. Here the V and J calls rest on TCRdb's processing, not on the authors' analysis. The sample table contains more than 650,000 distinct CDR3 sequences; only one count was recorded for 50% to 65% of them. The ten top clones hold roughly two fifths of the sample.

These data originate in a study of blood T cells in healthy people across ages (dated by TCRdb to about 2015). In terms of the full investigation: In model experiments, roughly one uniquely barcoded TCR beta cDNA molecule per two T cells was captured by template switching. Using deep sequencing normalized with unique cDNA molecular identifiers, the study measured how TCR beta repertoire diversity changes with age. Donors were grouped into four age groups: young (average approximately 15 years), middle-aged (less than 40), aged (about 60) and long-lived (around 82). To avoid experimental bias, donors of different ages were distributed randomly across sequencing lanes. Two additional independent replicas of 1 million unique cDNA reads from the same blood draw were analyzed for two donors (one aged 18 to 30 and one aged 80 or older). Overall results and qualifications from the work: The percentage of naive T cells measured by flow cytometry correlated strongly with observed TCR beta diversity. Estimates of total diversity based on one million sequenced T cells were considered lower bounds and underestimates. Since profiling was done on bulk unsorted PBMCs, naive and antigen-experienced compartments could not be conclusively compared. Compared with the aged group, the long-lived group had more naive CD4+ T cells, fewer expanded clones and increased TCR diversity, suggesting age selection. As age increased, observed TCR beta diversity per million T cells dropped in a roughly linear way, and a significant reduction was already evident by age about 40. The CMV infection status of donors was not known, potentially confounding age-related changes in expanded clonotypes.

This clonotype originated in a man older than 75 in good health. The sequencing sample was made of blood. The chain joins TRBV2 to TRBJ2-3; TRBD2 is a possible D gene, resting on 6 matching bases. The DNA sequence is TGTGCCAGCACCCTTCGCGGGACTAGCACAGATACGCAGTATTTT. Its translation is CASTLRGTSTDTQYF.